The 13 T cell receptor beta chains given below trace back to one sample, sequenced in a study of OX40 agonist ivuxolimab in advanced cancers. Measured with immunoSEQ multiplex PCR; TCRdb has only the in-frame clones, and not every one. The sample has over 55,000 clones, 94% seen once; the top ten hold 15% to 17%. This material consisted of CD4+ or CD8+ T cells sorted from blood, taken in a trial of the OX40 agonist ivuxolimab. These receptors were obtained from an adult with an advanced solid tumor such as melanoma, head and neck, liver or kidney cancer.

The CDR3 DNA reads as TGTGCCACCTTTGGGGGAAGGGAGACCCAGTACTTC. Amino acid sequence: CATFGGRETQYF. The chain combines TRBV2 with TRBJ2-5; D could derive from TRBD1 or TRBD2 (5 bases each). V gave up 10 bases and J gave up 5 bases, with 14 bases separating them. Germline CDR1 and CDR2: SNHLY and FYNNEI. The CDR3 is 12 amino acids.

This clone appeared once. The chain is built from TRBV12-5 and TRBJ2-7, with 11 bases lining up with TRBD2. The V gene's germline CDR1 is LGHNT and CDR2 FRNRAP. The CDR3 loop spans 15 amino acids. J gave up 5 bases and V 3 bases, and 6 bases lay outside the gene matches. DNA for the CDR3: TGTGCTAGTGGTTTAGGACTAGCGGGCGGCCACGAGCAGTACTTC. Translated, it gives CASGLGLAGGHEQYF. Drawing the rest from reference TRBV12-5 and TRBJ2-7, the complete variable domain is DARVTQTPRHKVTEMGQEVTMRCQPILGHNTVFWYRQTMMQGLELLAYFRNRAPLDDSGMPKDRFSAEMPDATLATLKIQPSEPRDSAVYFCASGLGLAGGHEQYFGPGTRLTVT.

The chain couples TRBV7-9 to TRBJ2-4; possibly TRBD1 for D (6 bases). The CDR3 is 18 residues long. Looked up from germline, CDR1 is SEHNR and CDR2 is FQNEAQ (reference sequence). V lost 5 bases and J lost 1, with 21 bases in between. The CDR3 DNA reads as TGTGCCAGCAGCCCCCCAGGGGCGTCCATCCCGGCCAAAAACATTCAGTACTTC. Translating it yields CASSPPGASIPAKNIQYF.

The rearrangement links TRBV13 to TRBJ1-2, with 7 bases aligning to TRBD1. CDR3 length equals 16 residues. Germline values: CDR1 PRHDT, CDR2 FYEKMQ (reference sequence). Unmatched junction bases numbered 14, after V lost 5 bases and J lost 5 bases. The DNA for the CDR3 is TGTGCCAGCAGCCCTGGACAGGTGGGAGCTGGATATGGCTACACCTTC. This gives the protein CASSPGQVGAGYGYTF. Full variable domain (missing parts from reference TRBV13 and TRBJ1-2): AAGVIQSPRHLIKEKRETATLKCYPIPRHDTVYWYQQGPGQDPQFLISFYEKMQSDKGSIPDRFSAQQFSDYHSELNMSSLELGDSALYFCASSPGQVGAGYGYTFGSGTRLTVV.

The J gene is TRBJ1-5, the V gene TRBV5-6; 8 bases map to TRBD1. Germline lookup yields CDR1 SGHDT and CDR2 YYEEEE. The CDR3 sequence is 15 residues long. The ends lost 2 bases at V and 1 base at J; junction bases unmatched: 2. CDR3 coding DNA: TGTGCCAGCAGCTTAGGACAGGGAAGCAATCAGCCCCAGCATTTT. This translates into CASSLGQGSNQPQHF.

The rearrangement links TRBV6-6 to TRBJ1-5; a weak D match, TRBD1 (6 bases). Trimming left V 4 bases short and J 5 bases short, with 12 bases between. From germline, CDR1 is MNHNY and CDR2 SVGAGI (reference sequence). CDR3 size: 14 residues. CDR3 DNA: TGTGCCAGCAGTTCCGACAGGACCTATCAGCCCCAGCATTTT. Translated: CASSSDRTYQPQHF.

J is TRBJ2-7 and V is TRBV4-3, with 7 positions matching TRBD2. There are 17 residues in the CDR3. J gave up 4 bases and V 0 bases, and 12 bases lay outside the gene matches. Germline CDR1 reads LGHNA; CDR2 reads YSLEER. The CDR3 DNA reads as TGCGCCAGCAGCCAAGAGAGCGGCAGGGACTATGGATACGAGCAGTACTTC. It specifies CASSQESGRDYGYEQYF.

This chain uses TRBV4-1 with TRBJ2-2, with 11 bases matching TRBD1. V was pared by 8 bases and J by 7 bases, with 6 bases of the junction left unmatched. The CDR3 covers 14 residues. Germline V gene sequence: CDR1 MGHRA, CDR2 YSYEKL. DNA for the CDR3: TGCGCCAGCGGGGGACAGGGGGTTGTCGGGGAGCTGTTTTTT. It translates to CASGGQGVVGELFF.

The J gene is TRBJ2-1, the V gene TRBV5-6; D remains ambiguous. Germline V gene sequence: CDR1 SGHDT, CDR2 YYEEEE. The CDR3 totals 16 residues. V dropped 1 base and J dropped 2 bases, with 13 bases sitting between them. CDR3 sequence: CASSLPNYITYNEQFF. In DNA form, the CDR3 reads TGTGCCAGCAGCTTGCCTAATTACATCACCTACAATGAGCAGTTCTTC.

V is TRBV7-9 and J is TRBJ1-5, with D possibly matching TRBD1 (5 bases). The V end lost 1 base, the J end lost 4 bases, and 11 bases lay between the germline ends. The CDR3 is 15 residues long. Germline V lookup: CDR1 SEHNR, CDR2 FQNEAQ (reference sequence). CDR3 sequence (DNA): TGTGCCAGCAGCTTAGGTGGGACGGAAAATCAGCCCCAGCATTTT. Its translation: CASSLGGTENQPQHF.

J is TRBJ2-1 and V is TRBV4-1; TRBD2 aligns across 11 bases. The trim removed 5 bases at V and 8 bases at J, leaving 11 bases unmatched. CDR3 size: 16 residues. Germline CDR1 and CDR2: MGHRA and YSYEKL. The CDR3 here is CASSSLTSGAAHEQFF. In nucleotides, the CDR3 is TGCGCCAGCAGCTCCTTGACTAGCGGGGCAGCACATGAGCAGTTCTTC.

The gene calls are TRBV7-6 and TRBJ2-7; the match to TRBD2 covers 9 bases. The CDR3 is 18 residues long. Germline trimming cut 1 base from V and 5 bases from J; bases unmatched to any gene: 15. The germline V gene encodes CDR1 SGHVS and CDR2 FNYEAQ. This CDR3 reads CASSLVAGEELGWDEQYF. The CDR3 DNA sequence: TGTGCCAGCAGCTTAGTAGCGGGAGAAGAGTTGGGTTGGGACGAGCAGTACTTC. Using reference TRBV7-6 and TRBJ2-7 for the parts outside the CDR3, the full variable domain is GAGVSQSPRYKVTKRGQDVALRCDPISGHVSLYWYRQALGQGPEFLTYFNYEAQQDKSGLPNDRFSAERPEGSISTLTIQRTEQRDSAMYRCASSLVAGEELGWDEQYFGPGTRLTVT.

This sequence joins TRBV4-3 and TRBJ2-7, with 15 bases aligning to TRBD2. The CDR3 is 19 amino acids. CDR1 LGHNA and CDR2 YSLEER come from the germline V gene. The trim removed 1 base at V and 2 bases at J, leaving 9 bases unmatched. CDR3 sequence reads: CASSQGPGLAGGFAYEQYF. The CDR3 nucleotides read TGCGCCAGCAGCCAAGGACCCGGACTAGCGGGGGGGTTCGCCTACGAGCAGTACTTC.